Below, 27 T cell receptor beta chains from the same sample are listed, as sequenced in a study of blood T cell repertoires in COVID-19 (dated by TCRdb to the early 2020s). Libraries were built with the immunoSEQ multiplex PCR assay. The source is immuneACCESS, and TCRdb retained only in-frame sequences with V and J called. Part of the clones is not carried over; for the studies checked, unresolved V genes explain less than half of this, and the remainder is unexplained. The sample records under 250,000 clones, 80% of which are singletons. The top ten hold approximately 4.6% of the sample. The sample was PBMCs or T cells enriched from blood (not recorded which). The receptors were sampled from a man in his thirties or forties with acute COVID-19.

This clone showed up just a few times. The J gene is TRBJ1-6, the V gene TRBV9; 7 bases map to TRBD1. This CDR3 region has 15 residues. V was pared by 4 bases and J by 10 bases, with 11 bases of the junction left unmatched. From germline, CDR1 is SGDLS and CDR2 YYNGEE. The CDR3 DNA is TGTGCCAGCAGCCTTCTGGGGACAGTTGGATCACCCCTCCACTTT. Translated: CASSLLGTVGSPLHF.

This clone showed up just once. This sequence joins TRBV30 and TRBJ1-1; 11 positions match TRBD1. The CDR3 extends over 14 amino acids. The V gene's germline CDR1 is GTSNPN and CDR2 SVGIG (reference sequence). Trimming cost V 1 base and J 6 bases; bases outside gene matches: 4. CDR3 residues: CAWSGDRGCAEAFF. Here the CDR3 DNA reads TGTGCCTGGAGTGGGGACAGGGGGTGCGCTGAAGCTTTCTTT.

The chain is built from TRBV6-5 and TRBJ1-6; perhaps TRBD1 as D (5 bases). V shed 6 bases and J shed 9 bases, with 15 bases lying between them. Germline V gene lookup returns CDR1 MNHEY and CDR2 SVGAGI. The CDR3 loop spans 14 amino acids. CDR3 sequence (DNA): TGTGCCAGCAGGGTGGCGGGGGTCGGTTCACCCCTCCACTTT. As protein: CASRVAGVGSPLHF.

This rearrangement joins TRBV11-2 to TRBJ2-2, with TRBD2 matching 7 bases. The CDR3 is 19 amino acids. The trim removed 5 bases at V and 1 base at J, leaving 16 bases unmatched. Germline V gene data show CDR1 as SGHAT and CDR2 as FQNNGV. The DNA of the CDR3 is TGTGCCAGCAGCCGTAGGCTAGGAAGCGGGGTATTGAACACCGGGGAGCTGTTTTTT. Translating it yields CASSRRLGSGVLNTGELFF.

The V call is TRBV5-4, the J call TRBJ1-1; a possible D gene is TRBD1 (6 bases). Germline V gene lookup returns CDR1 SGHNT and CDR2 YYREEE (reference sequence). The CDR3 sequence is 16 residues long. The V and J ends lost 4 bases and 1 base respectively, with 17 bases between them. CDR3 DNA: TGTGCCAGCAGCCCCGGGACACCCGCGTGGAACACTGAAGCTTTCTTT. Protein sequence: CASSPGTPAWNTEAFF.

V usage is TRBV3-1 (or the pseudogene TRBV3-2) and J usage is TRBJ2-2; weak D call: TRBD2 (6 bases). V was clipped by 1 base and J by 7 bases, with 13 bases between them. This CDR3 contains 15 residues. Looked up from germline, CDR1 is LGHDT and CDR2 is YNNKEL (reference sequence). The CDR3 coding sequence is TGTGCCAGCAGCCAAGTTAGAGCCGGGAGCGGGGAGCTGTTTTTT. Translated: CASSQVRAGSGELFF.

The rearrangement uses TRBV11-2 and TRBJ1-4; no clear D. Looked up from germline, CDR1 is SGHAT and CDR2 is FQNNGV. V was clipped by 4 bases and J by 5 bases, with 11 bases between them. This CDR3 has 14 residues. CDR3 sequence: CASSYNRKNEKLFF. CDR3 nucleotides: TGTGCCAGCAGCTATAACAGAAAGAATGAAAAACTGTTTTTT.

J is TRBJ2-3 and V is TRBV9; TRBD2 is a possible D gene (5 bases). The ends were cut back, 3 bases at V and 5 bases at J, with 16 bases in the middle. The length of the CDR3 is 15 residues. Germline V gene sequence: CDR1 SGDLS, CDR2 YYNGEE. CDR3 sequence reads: CASSARPGLGDTQYF. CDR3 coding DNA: TGTGCCAGCAGCGCCCGGCCGGGGTTGGGAGATACGCAGTATTTT.

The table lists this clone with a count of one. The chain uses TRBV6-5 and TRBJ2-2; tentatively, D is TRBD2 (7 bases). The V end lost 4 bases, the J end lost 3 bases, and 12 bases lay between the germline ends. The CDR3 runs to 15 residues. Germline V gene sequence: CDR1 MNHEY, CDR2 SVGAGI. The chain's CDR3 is CASSLGRGDTGELFF. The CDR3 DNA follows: TGTGCCAGCAGTTTGGGGAGGGGGGACACCGGGGAGCTGTTTTTT.

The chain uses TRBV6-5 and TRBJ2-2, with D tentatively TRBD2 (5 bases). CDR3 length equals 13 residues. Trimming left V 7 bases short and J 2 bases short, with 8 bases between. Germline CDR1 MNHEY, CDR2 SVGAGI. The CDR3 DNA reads TGTGCCAGCATCCGGGAAAACACCGGGGAGCTGTTTTTT. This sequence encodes CASIRENTGELFF.

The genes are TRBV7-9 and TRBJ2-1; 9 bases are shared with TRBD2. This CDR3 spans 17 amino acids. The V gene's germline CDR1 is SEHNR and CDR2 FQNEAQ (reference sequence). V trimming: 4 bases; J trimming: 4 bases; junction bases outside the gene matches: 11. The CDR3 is CASSSDARGGPYNEQFF. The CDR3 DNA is TGTGCCAGCAGCTCGGACGCGCGGGGGGGCCCTTACAATGAGCAGTTCTTC.

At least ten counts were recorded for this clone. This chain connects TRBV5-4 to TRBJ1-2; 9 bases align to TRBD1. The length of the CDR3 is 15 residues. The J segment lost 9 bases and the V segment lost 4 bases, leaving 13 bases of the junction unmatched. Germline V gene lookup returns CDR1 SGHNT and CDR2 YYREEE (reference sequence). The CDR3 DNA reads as TGTGCCAGCAGCCGAGGGGACAGGGCAACCCATCGCTACACCTTC. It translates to CASSRGDRATHRYTF.

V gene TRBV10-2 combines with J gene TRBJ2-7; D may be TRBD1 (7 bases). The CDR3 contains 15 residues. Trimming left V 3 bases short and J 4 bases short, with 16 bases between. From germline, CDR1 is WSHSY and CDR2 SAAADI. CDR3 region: CASSEWRGPQYEQYF. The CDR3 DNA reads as TGCGCCAGCAGTGAATGGAGGGGGCCTCAATACGAGCAGTACTTC.

The CDR3 is CASSSDRGWGGYTF. CDR3 in DNA: TGTGCCAGCAGCTCCGACAGGGGATGGGGTGGCTACACCTTC. The V and J genes are TRBV5-6 and TRBJ1-2, with 8 nucleotides matching TRBD1. J gave up 7 bases and V 3 bases, and 8 bases lay outside the gene matches. The CDR3 length is 14 residues. Per germline, CDR1 SGHDT and CDR2 YYEEEE.

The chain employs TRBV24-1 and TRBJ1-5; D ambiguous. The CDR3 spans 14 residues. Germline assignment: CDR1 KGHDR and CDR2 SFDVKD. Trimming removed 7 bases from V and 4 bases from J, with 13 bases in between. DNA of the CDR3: TGTGCCACCAGCCCCCGACAATTTAATCAGCCCCAGCATTTT. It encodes CATSPRQFNQPQHF.

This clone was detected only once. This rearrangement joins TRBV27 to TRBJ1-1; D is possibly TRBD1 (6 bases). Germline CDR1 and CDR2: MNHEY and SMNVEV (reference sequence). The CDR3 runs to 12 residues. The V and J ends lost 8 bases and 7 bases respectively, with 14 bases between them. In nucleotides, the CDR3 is TGTGCCAGCTCCTTTACAGGGTTTGAAGCTTTCTTT. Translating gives CASSFTGFEAFF.

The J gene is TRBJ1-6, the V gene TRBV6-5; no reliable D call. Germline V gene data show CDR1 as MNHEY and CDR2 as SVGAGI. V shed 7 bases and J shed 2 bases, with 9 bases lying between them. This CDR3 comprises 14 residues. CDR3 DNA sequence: TGTGCCAGCAAGACGGAGACCTATAATTCACCCCTCCACTTT. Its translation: CASKTETYNSPLHF.

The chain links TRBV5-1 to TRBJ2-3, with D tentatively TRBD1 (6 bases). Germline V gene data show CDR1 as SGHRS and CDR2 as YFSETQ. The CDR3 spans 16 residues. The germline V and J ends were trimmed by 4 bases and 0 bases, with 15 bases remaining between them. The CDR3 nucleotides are TGCGCCAGCAGCCCGAAACAGGGTTCTAGCACAGATACGCAGTATTTT. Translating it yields CASSPKQGSSTDTQYF.

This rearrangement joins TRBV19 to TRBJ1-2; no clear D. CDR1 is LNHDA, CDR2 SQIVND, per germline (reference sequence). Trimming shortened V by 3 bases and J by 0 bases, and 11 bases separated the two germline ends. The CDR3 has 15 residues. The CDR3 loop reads CASSISGLTNYGYTF. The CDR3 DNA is TGTGCCAGTAGTATCTCTGGGCTAACTAACTATGGCTACACCTTC.

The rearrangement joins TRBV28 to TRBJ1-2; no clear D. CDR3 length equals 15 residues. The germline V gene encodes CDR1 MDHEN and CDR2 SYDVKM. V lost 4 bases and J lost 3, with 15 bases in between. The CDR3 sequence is CASSSVARGHYGYTF. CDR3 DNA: TGTGCCAGCAGTTCGGTCGCTCGGGGTCACTATGGCTACACCTTC.

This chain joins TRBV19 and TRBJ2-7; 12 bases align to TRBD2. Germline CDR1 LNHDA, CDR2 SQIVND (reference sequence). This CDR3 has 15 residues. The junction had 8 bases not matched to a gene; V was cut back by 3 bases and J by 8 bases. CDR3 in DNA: TGTGCCAGTAGTATCCTCACTAGCGGGGGGCGCCAGCAGTACTTC. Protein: CASSILTSGGRQQYF. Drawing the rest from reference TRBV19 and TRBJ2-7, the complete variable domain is DGGITQSPKYLFRKEGQNVTLSCEQNLNHDAMYWYRQDPGQGLRLIYYSQIVNDFQKGDIAEGYSVSREKKESFPLTVTSAQKNPTAFYLCASSILTSGGRQQYFGPGTRLTVT.

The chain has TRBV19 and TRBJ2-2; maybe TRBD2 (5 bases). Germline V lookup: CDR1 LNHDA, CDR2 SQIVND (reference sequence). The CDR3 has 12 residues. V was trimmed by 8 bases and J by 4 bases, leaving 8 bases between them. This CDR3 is CASEGSTGELFF. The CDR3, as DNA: TGTGCCAGTGAAGGGAGCACCGGGGAGCTGTTTTTT.

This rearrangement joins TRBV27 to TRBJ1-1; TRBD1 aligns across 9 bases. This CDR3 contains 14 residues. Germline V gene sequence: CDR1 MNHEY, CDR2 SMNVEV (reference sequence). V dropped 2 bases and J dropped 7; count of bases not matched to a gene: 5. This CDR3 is CASSLRQGDFEAFF. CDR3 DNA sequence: TGTGCCAGCAGTTTAAGACAGGGGGACTTTGAAGCTTTCTTT.

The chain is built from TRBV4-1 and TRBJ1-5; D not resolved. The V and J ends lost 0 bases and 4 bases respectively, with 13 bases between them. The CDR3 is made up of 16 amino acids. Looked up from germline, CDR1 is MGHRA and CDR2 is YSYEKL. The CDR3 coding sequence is TGCGCCAGCAGCCAAGAGGTGCGGGGTTATAATCAGCCCCAGCATTTT. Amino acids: CASSQEVRGYNQPQHF.

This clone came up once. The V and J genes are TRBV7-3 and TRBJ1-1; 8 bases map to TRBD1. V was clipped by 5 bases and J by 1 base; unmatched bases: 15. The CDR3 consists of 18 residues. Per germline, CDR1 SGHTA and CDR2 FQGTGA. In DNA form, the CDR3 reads TGTGCCAGCAGCCGAACCGGGGACAGGTCATTTTCGAACACTGAAGCTTTCTTT. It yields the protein CASSRTGDRSFSNTEAFF. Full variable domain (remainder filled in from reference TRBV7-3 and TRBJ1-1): GAGVSQTPSNKVTEKGKYVELRCDPISGHTALYWYRQSLGQGPEFLIYFQGTGAADDSGLPNDRFFAVRPEGSVSTLKIQRTERGDSAVYLCASSRTGDRSFSNTEAFFGQGTRLTVV.

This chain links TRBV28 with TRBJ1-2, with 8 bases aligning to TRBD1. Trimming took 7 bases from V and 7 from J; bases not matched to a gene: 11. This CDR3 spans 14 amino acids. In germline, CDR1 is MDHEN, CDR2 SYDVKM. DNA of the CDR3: TGTGCCAGCATTCAACAGGACAGGGTGGGTGGCTACACCTTC. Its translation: CASIQQDRVGGYTF.

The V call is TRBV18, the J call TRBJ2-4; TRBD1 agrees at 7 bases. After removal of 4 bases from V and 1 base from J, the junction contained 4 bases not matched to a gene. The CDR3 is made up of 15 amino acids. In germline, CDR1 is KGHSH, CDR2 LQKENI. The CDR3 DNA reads TGTGCCAGCTCACAGCTACAGGGGGCCAAAAACATTCAGTACTTC. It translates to CASSQLQGAKNIQYF.